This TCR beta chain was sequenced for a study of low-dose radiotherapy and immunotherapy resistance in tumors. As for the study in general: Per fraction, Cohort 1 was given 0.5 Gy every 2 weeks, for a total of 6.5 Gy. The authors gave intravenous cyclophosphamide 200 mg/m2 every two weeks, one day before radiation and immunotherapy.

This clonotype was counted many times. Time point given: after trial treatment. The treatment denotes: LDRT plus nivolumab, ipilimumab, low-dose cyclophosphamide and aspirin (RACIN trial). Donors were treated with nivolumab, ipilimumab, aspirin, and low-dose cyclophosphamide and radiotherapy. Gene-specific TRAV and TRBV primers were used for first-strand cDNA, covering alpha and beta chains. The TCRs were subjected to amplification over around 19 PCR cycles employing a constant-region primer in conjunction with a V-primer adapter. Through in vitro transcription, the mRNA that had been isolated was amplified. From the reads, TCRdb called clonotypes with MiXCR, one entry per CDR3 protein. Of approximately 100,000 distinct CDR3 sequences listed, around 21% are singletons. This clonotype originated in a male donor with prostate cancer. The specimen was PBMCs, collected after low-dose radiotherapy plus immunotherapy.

CDR3 residues: CASSQGRGTQPQHF. DNA for the CDR3: TGTGCCAGCAGCCAAGGCCGAGGGACTCAGCCCCAGCATTTT. The V call is TRBV4-2, the J call TRBJ1-5; D perhaps matches TRBD1 (5 bases). The germline V gene has CDR1 LGHNA and CDR2 YNFKEQ. The CDR3 totals 14 residues. V was cut by 1 base and J by 6 bases, with 10 bases left in between.